Listed here are 23 T cell receptor beta chains from one sample, sequenced in a study of T cells in narcolepsy. Sequencing was performed with immunoSEQ multiplex PCR; in TCRdb, only in-frame clones are kept and a portion is missing. Of about 29,000 clones in the sample, 80% to 90% were seen once. The sequenced sample consisted of memory (CD45RA-) CD4+ T cells from blood. The receptors were sampled from a human donor in good health.

The chain combines TRBV29-1 with TRBJ2-5; the match to TRBD2 covers 10 bases. The CDR3 length is 12 residues. V gave up 6 bases and J gave up 13 bases; unmatched junction bases: 11. The V gene's germline CDR1 is SQVTM and CDR2 ANQGSEA. In DNA, the CDR3 is TGCAGCGTCCGTAGCGGGGGGCCCGCCCGGTACTTC. It is translated as CSVRSGGPARYF.

The chain links TRBV6-6 to TRBJ1-6; perhaps TRBD1 as D (5 bases). V was pared by 4 bases and J by 4 bases, with 14 bases between. Germline V gene sequence: CDR1 MNHNY, CDR2 SVGAGI (reference sequence). The CDR3 covers 16 residues. The CDR3 loop reads CASSSPQGHYNSPLHF. For the CDR3, the DNA is TGTGCCAGCAGTTCCCCCCAGGGCCATTATAATTCACCCCTCCACTTT.

This chain connects TRBV11-2 to TRBJ1-1; D is perhaps TRBD1 (5 bases). The ends were cut back, 1 base at V and 4 bases at J, with 16 bases in the middle. CDR1 SGHAT and CDR2 FQNNGV come from the germline V gene. This CDR3 is 16 amino acids long. The CDR3 coding sequence is TGTGCCAGCAGCTTAGTCCCAAGCAGGGTTCGCACTGAAGCTTTCTTT. Encoded protein: CASSLVPSRVRTEAFF.

In DNA form, the CDR3 reads TGTGCCTGGAGTCGGGACTCCGGGGGGGGAAACACCATATATTTT. Its protein is CAWSRDSGGGNTIYF. V gene TRBV30 combines with J gene TRBJ1-3, with a possible D match to TRBD1 (5 bases). CDR1 GTSNPN and CDR2 SVGIG come from the germline V gene (reference sequence). The length of the CDR3 is 15 residues. The V end was cut by 2 bases, the J end by 4 bases, with 15 bases between.

This chain uses TRBV19 with TRBJ2-1; TRBD1 aligns across 7 bases. The CDR3 contains 15 residues. The V and J ends lost 5 bases and 8 bases, in that order; junction bases with no gene match: 12. Per the germline V gene, CDR1 is LNHDA and CDR2 is SQIVND (reference sequence). This CDR3 reads CASSAGQAPTYEQFF. DNA for the CDR3: TGTGCCAGTAGTGCCGGACAGGCCCCCACCTATGAGCAGTTCTTC.

The chain links TRBV5-1 to TRBJ2-5, with 11 bases fitting TRBD1. V was pared by 5 bases and J by 3 bases, with 12 bases of the junction left unmatched. The CDR3 runs to 17 residues. Germline values: CDR1 SGHRS, CDR2 YFSETQ. The CDR3 spells CASSRLGQGAAEETQYF. DNA of the CDR3: TGCGCCAGCAGTAGACTCGGACAGGGGGCTGCGGAAGAGACCCAGTACTTC.

The chain carries TRBV7-8 and TRBJ2-5, with 7 nucleotides matching TRBD2. The CDR3 loop spans 14 amino acids. Per the germline V gene, CDR1 is SGHVS and CDR2 is FQNEAQ. J gave up 5 bases and V 1 base, and 4 bases lay outside the gene matches. CDR3 bases: TGTGCCAGCAGCTTAGGCGGGAGATGGGAGACCCAGTACTTC. It encodes CASSLGGRWETQYF.

In its sample, this clone was seen a few times. V usage is TRBV28 and J usage is TRBJ2-2; D is perhaps TRBD2 (6 bases). The CDR3 has 14 amino acids. CDR1 is MDHEN and CDR2 is SYDVKM in the germline V gene. Trimming took off 6 bases at V and 6 bases at J, with 14 bases between the two ends. CDR3 DNA sequence: TGTGCCAGCAGCTACATCAGGGAGGCCGGGGAGCTGTTTTTT. Its protein is CASSYIREAGELFF.

This chain connects TRBV5-1 to TRBJ2-5, with D tentatively TRBD1 (6 bases). The CDR3 consists of 15 residues. With 4 bases removed from V and 5 bases from J, the gap between germline ends came to 18 bases. Germline CDR1 and CDR2: SGHRS and YFSETQ. CDR3 DNA: TGCGCCAGCAGCGTCAATCCAGGGGCTTCGGAGACCCAGTACTTC. Protein sequence: CASSVNPGASETQYF.

The rearrangement uses TRBV27 and TRBJ2-5; D is unclear. The CDR3 is 13 amino acids. Trimming took off 0 bases at V and 7 bases at J, with 9 bases between the two ends. The germline V gene encodes CDR1 MNHEY and CDR2 SMNVEV (reference sequence). In DNA form, the CDR3 reads TGTGCCAGCAGTTTATCGGTGTCGGGGACCCAGTACTTC. Residues: CASSLSVSGTQYF.

The gene calls are TRBV29-1 and TRBJ2-4, with D perhaps matching TRBD1 or TRBD2 (5 bases each). Germline CDR1 SQVTM, CDR2 ANQGSEA. The CDR3 totals 17 residues. The ends were cut back, 5 bases at V and 8 bases at J, with 28 bases in the middle. The CDR3 spells CSVQESRGLPLGDIQYF. The CDR3 region has the DNA TGCAGCGTTCAGGAGTCTAGGGGCCTCCCCCTCGGGGACATTCAGTACTTC.

The chain joins TRBV30 to TRBJ2-7, with 10 bases identical to TRBD2. The CDR3 runs to 16 residues. J was trimmed by 6 bases and V by 6 bases; bases with no gene match: 17. CDR1 and CDR2 (germline): GTSNPN, SVGIG (reference sequence). CDR3 amino acids: CACSPKGSGRAGEQYF. The CDR3 nucleotides read TGTGCCTGCTCCCCGAAGGGCAGCGGGAGGGCCGGCGAGCAGTACTTC.

The genes are TRBV4-3 and TRBJ2-5, with D perhaps TRBD1 (5 bases). Germline V lookup: CDR1 LGHNA, CDR2 YSLEER. CDR3 length: 13 amino acids. The V gene lost 3 bases and the J gene lost 1 base, with 6 bases spanning the gap. The CDR3 reads CASSQTVQETQYF. CDR3 DNA: TGCGCCAGCAGCCAGACAGTCCAAGAGACCCAGTACTTC.

This chain connects TRBV6-5 to TRBJ2-3; D could derive from TRBD1 or TRBD2 (5 bases each). The CDR3 sequence is 15 residues long. V shed 8 bases and J shed 0 bases, with 15 bases lying between them. CDR1 and CDR2 from the germline V gene are MNHEY and SVGAGI. The chain's CDR3 is CASGTGLRSTDTQYF. The CDR3 nucleotides are TGTGCCAGCGGGACGGGCTTACGTAGCACAGATACGCAGTATTTT.

This clone appeared a few times. The chain joins TRBV19 to TRBJ1-5, with TRBD1 matching 7 bases. The CDR3 length is 13 residues. Germline V gene sequence: CDR1 LNHDA, CDR2 SQIVND (reference sequence). The J segment lost 4 bases and the V segment lost 4 bases, leaving 1 base of the junction unmatched. The CDR3 coding sequence is TGTGCCAGTAGTAGGGACAGAAATCAGCCCCAGCATTTT. Translation: CASSRDRNQPQHF.

The chain is built from TRBV5-1 and TRBJ1-6, with D uncertain. This CDR3 is built from 14 residues. Germline V gene lookup returns CDR1 SGHRS and CDR2 YFSETQ. Trimming cost V 0 bases and J 14 bases, with 15 bases left between them. The CDR3 loop is CASSLDLGGGTLHF. The CDR3 nucleotides are TGCGCCAGCAGCTTGGATCTAGGCGGCGGCACCCTCCACTTT.

Comment on this clone: Germline is not matched at one junction end, which may reflect a read error. The V gene is TRBV2, the J gene TRBJ1-2; D gene ambiguous. This CDR3 is 12 amino acids long. Germline-derived CDR1 and CDR2 are SNHLY and FYNNEI. The CDR3 sequence: CASNEGFDGYTF. CDR3 DNA sequence: TGTGCCAGCAATGAAGGGTTTGATGGCTACACCTTC.

The chain uses TRBV6-1 and TRBJ1-4; tentatively, D is TRBD1 (6 bases). The CDR3 has 15 amino acids. Germline CDR1 is MNHNS and CDR2 is SASEGT. Trimming removed 6 bases from V and 3 bases from J, with 14 bases in between. In DNA, the CDR3 is TGTGCCAGCAGGGCACGGGGGGCAGCTAATGAAAAACTGTTTTTT. Its translation is CASRARGAANEKLFF.

The chain links TRBV7-8 to TRBJ1-5, with D possibly matching TRBD1 (5 bases). This CDR3 has 14 residues. In germline, CDR1 is SGHVS, CDR2 FQNEAQ. The V end was cut by 0 bases, the J end by 2 bases, with 5 bases between. The CDR3 nucleotides read TGTGCCAGCAGCTTAGCACAGGGCAATCAGCCCCAGCATTTT. Encoded protein: CASSLAQGNQPQHF.

The chain combines TRBV6-1 with TRBJ1-1, with D maybe TRBD1 (5 bases). Germline loops: CDR1 MNHNS, CDR2 SASEGT. The CDR3 covers 11 residues. Trimming left V 10 bases short and J 11 bases short, with 17 bases between. CDR3 loop: CATKEGSGAFF. CDR3 nucleotides: TGTGCCACCAAGGAGGGGTCGGGGGCTTTCTTT.

The rearrangement links TRBV7-9 to TRBJ2-5, with TRBD2 matching over 8 bases. J gave up 2 bases and V 5 bases, and 7 bases lay outside the gene matches. The germline gives CDR1 SEHNR, CDR2 FQNEAQ (reference sequence). The CDR3 runs to 15 residues. CDR3: CASSPLAGPQETQYF. In DNA, the CDR3 is TGTGCCAGCAGCCCCTTAGCGGGGCCTCAAGAGACCCAGTACTTC. Drawing the rest from reference TRBV7-9 and TRBJ2-5, the complete variable domain is DTGVSQNPRHKITKRGQNVTFRCDPISEHNRLYWYRQTLGQGPEFLTYFQNEAQLEKSRLLSDRFSAERPKGSFSTLEIQRTEQGDSAMYLCASSPLAGPQETQYFGPGTRLLVL.

The rearrangement joins TRBV5-1 to TRBJ2-2, with TRBD1 matching over 7 bases. This CDR3 has 15 amino acids. Looked up from germline, CDR1 is SGHRS and CDR2 is YFSETQ. The junction had 6 bases not matched to a gene; V was cut back by 4 bases and J by 3 bases. CDR3 DNA: TGCGCCAGCAGCGAGACAGGGACGCACACCGGGGAGCTGTTTTTT. Translated: CASSETGTHTGELFF.

V is TRBV7-2 and J is TRBJ2-7; D is undetermined. V was trimmed by 1 base and J by 6 bases, leaving 16 bases between them. Per the germline V gene, CDR1 is SGHTA and CDR2 is FQGNSA. CDR3 length equals 15 residues. CDR3 sequence (DNA): TGTGCCAGCAGCTTAGTTTGGAATGGAAATACCGAGCAGTACTTC. This sequence encodes CASSLVWNGNTEQYF.